This entry features one T cell receptor (beta chain) sequence. The antigen is undetermined. Additional DNA sequences in this sample encode the identical CDR3. This specimen belongs to a study of shared clonotypes between healthy human individuals. The study's findings and limits: The sharing of 5% to 5.5% of naive CD4 clonotypes was seen across several donors.

For sorted subsets, 150 to 200 ng DNA per replicate equaled around 30,000 T cell genomes. Here immunoSEQ multiplex PCR was the method, and the copy in TCRdb shows in-frame clones only, minus some. The table has just over 2,000,000 clones, around 95% seen once; the top ten hold approximately 0.13%. The CDR3 spans 13 residues. Germline CDR1 KGHSH, CDR2 LQKENI. The germline V and J ends were trimmed by 6 bases and 1 base, with 9 bases remaining between them. The chain recombines TRBV18 with TRBJ1-1; perhaps TRBD1 as D (6 bases). This clonotype originated in a man between 18 and 29 years old in good health. Input material: naive CD4+ T cells sorted from blood. Documented subset: CD45RA+ positively selected. Written as DNA, the CDR3 is TGTGCCAGCTCCCTGGACAGGAACACTGAAGCTTTCTTT. Protein product: CASSLDRNTEAFF.